A single sample is the source of the 21 T cell receptor beta chains below, sequenced in a study of T cells in Graves' hyperthyroidism and ophthalmopathy. TCR beta CDR3 region amplification was performed from RNA transcripts. The TCR CDR3 was amplified in a first-round RT-PCR using the HTBI primer set. TCRdb called the multiplex PCR reads again in MiXCR, with one record for every CDR3 protein. The sample has hundreds of thousands of distinct CDR3 sequences; just under 20% are singletons. Sequenced sample: blood. The receptor set was obtained from a middle-aged man with Graves' ophthalmopathy.

A few counts support this clonotype. This sequence joins TRBV20-1 and TRBJ2-3, with D possibly matching TRBD2 (6 bases). The CDR3 contains 16 residues. Trimming pared 1 base from V and 0 bases from J, leaving 14 bases between. Germline V gene sequence: CDR1 DFQATT, CDR2 SNEGSKA (reference sequence). The CDR3 DNA reads TGCAGTGCTAGAGGTTTGATGACTAGGAGCACAGATACGCAGTATTTT. It specifies CSARGLMTRSTDTQYF.

This clonotype was recorded at least ten times. The chain carries TRBV18 and TRBJ2-3; no clear D. Trimming pared 3 bases from V and 2 bases from J, leaving 9 bases between. The CDR3 spans 14 residues. Germline CDR1 and CDR2: KGHSH and LQKENI. CDR3 in amino acids: CASSPLGYTDTQYF. In DNA form, the CDR3 reads TGTGCCAGCTCACCCCTAGGGTACACAGATACGCAGTATTTT.

This clonotype was seen at least ten times. This CDR3 is CASSQVSTGGDTEAFF. CDR3 bases: TGTGCCAGCAGCCAAGTATCGACAGGGGGCGATACTGAAGCTTTCTTT. This chain uses TRBV7-9 with TRBJ1-1, with TRBD1 matching over 10 bases. V was pared by 5 bases and J by 5 bases, with 11 bases of the junction left unmatched. Per the germline V gene, CDR1 is SEHNR and CDR2 is FQNEAQ (reference sequence). This CDR3 is built from 16 residues.

This clonotype was found many times. CDR3 in DNA: TGTGCCAGCTCACCACCGAGGGACACCGGTCGTGGCTACACCTTC. This translates into CASSPPRDTGRGYTF. The chain uses TRBV18 and TRBJ1-2; D is perhaps TRBD1 (6 bases). V was cut by 0 bases and J by 7 bases, with 15 bases left in between. The CDR3 runs 15 residues. Germline V gene lookup returns CDR1 KGHSH and CDR2 LQKENI.

This clonotype has only one observation. The rearrangement links TRBV5-1 to TRBJ2-2, with 10 bases fitting TRBD2. J lost 6 bases, V lost 4 bases, and 3 bases had no gene match. CDR1 is SGHRS and CDR2 is YFSETQ in the germline V gene. The CDR3 length is 14 residues. As DNA, the CDR3 is TGCGCCAGCAGCCCAGCGGGGGGGCCCGGGGAGCTGTTTTTT. Translating gives CASSPAGGPGELFF.

The chain carries TRBV29-1 and TRBJ1-2; 7 bases fit TRBD1. Trimming removed 6 bases from V and 4 bases from J; junction bases left unmatched: 11. CDR3 length: 14 amino acids. Germline CDR1 reads SQVTM; CDR2 reads ANQGSEA. CDR3 sequence reads: CSVDREEGGYGYTF. DNA for the CDR3: TGCAGCGTAGACAGGGAGGAAGGAGGCTATGGCTACACCTTC.

This clonotype came up a few times. The chain carries TRBV20-1 and TRBJ2-1, with D possibly matching TRBD1 (5 bases). V lost 0 bases to trimming and J lost 1 base, with 10 bases between them. Germline V lookup: CDR1 DFQATT, CDR2 SNEGSKA (reference sequence). The CDR3 loop spans 15 amino acids. The CDR3 reads CSARDPGMSYNEQFF. The CDR3 coding sequence is TGCAGTGCTAGAGATCCAGGGATGTCCTACAATGAGCAGTTCTTC.

This clonotype was detected many times. V usage is TRBV7-2 and J usage is TRBJ2-7, with D possibly being TRBD2 (7 bases). Per the germline V gene, CDR1 is SGHTA and CDR2 is FQGNSA. Trimming removed 5 bases from V and 2 bases from J, with 19 bases in between. CDR3 length equals 16 residues. Written as DNA, the CDR3 is TGTGCCAGCAGCGGAAGGAGGGGGAGGGCGCCCTACGAGCAGTACTTC. Translated: CASSGRRGRAPYEQYF.

This clonotype showed up just a few times. This chain connects TRBV9 to TRBJ2-7, with 7 nucleotides matching TRBD1. This CDR3 comprises 14 residues. V trimming: 0 bases; J trimming: 6 bases; junction bases outside the gene matches: 6. The germline V gene has CDR1 SGDLS and CDR2 YYNGEE. The CDR3 nucleotides are TGTGCCAGCAGCGTAGCGTACAGGGGAAGCGAGCAGTACTTC. Translation: CASSVAYRGSEQYF.

Notes on this clonotype: One base away lies a much larger clone, so this may be a sequencing read error. The rearrangement links TRBV20-1 to TRBJ1-1; D might be TRBD1 (5 bases). Germline loops: CDR1 DFQATT, CDR2 SNEGSKA (reference sequence). Trimming removed 3 bases at V and 8 bases at J, with 16 bases between. There are 13 residues in the CDR3. The CDR3, as DNA: TGCAGTGCTAGGGCAGGGACCTCCTTCGAAGCTTTCTTT. It codes for CSARAGTSFEAFF.

The J gene is TRBJ1-2, the V gene TRBV11-2; D is ambiguous. The germline V gene has CDR1 SGHAT and CDR2 FQNNGV. The CDR3 has 15 residues. Trimming shortened V by 1 base and J by 0 bases, and 9 bases separated the two germline ends. The CDR3 loop reads CASSLALAANYGYTF. CDR3 DNA: TGTGCCAGCAGCTTAGCTTTGGCAGCTAACTATGGCTACACCTTC.

This clonotype was picked up many times. The chain has TRBV20-1 and TRBJ2-1; 11 bases are shared with TRBD2. The CDR3 runs 15 residues. Trimming at V came to 3 bases and at J to 2 bases, leaving 3 bases not matched to a gene. The V gene's germline CDR1 is DFQATT and CDR2 SNEGSKA (reference sequence). The CDR3 here is CSASGLAGTYNEQFF. The CDR3 DNA follows: TGCAGTGCTAGTGGACTAGCGGGTACCTACAATGAGCAGTTCTTC.

This clonotype has ten or more counts. CDR3 loop: CSARLEGRYEQYF. Here the CDR3 DNA reads TGCAGTGCTAGACTCGAGGGCCGCTACGAGCAGTACTTC. The chain combines TRBV20-1 with TRBJ2-7; TRBD2 might be the D (5 bases). Germline CDR1 DFQATT, CDR2 SNEGSKA (reference sequence). V was clipped by 2 bases and J by 3 bases, with 11 bases between them. The CDR3 sequence is 13 residues long.

This rearrangement joins TRBV10-3 to TRBJ2-7; 10 nucleotides match TRBD2. Germline V CDR1 and CDR2: ENHRY, SYGVKD. The CDR3 sequence is 17 residues long. V lost 0 bases, J lost 3 bases, and 8 bases stayed unmatched. CDR3 loop: CAISESVSSGSIYEQYF. The CDR3 DNA reads TGTGCCATCAGTGAGTCGGTGTCTAGCGGGAGTATCTACGAGCAGTACTTC.

This chain connects TRBV4-1 to TRBJ2-5; the match to TRBD2 covers 7 bases. In germline, CDR1 is MGHRA, CDR2 YSYEKL. V gave up 1 base and J gave up 3 bases; unmatched junction bases: 5. This CDR3 has 15 residues. CDR3 sequence: CASSQVTLAKETQYF. The CDR3 DNA sequence: TGCGCCAGCAGCCAAGTTACACTAGCGAAAGAGACCCAGTACTTC.

This clonotype was seen more than once but under ten times. One junction end disagrees with the germline gene, perhaps due to a read error. The V call is TRBV7-7, the J call TRBJ2-2; D not certain. The V gene's germline CDR1 is SSHAT and CDR2 FNYEAQ (reference sequence). The CDR3 runs 14 residues. CDR3 residues: CASSPLGPPGELFF. In DNA form, the CDR3 reads TGTGCTAGCAGCCCCCTGGGTCCCCCCGGGGAGCTGTTTTTT.

This clonotype was seen only a few times. The genes are TRBV30 and TRBJ1-5; 7 bases fit TRBD1. The CDR3 has 14 amino acids. V lost 3 bases, J lost 11 bases, and 13 bases stayed unmatched. Germline CDR1 is GTSNPN and CDR2 is SVGIG (reference sequence). The CDR3 here is CAWRGDSLFGAQHF. Written as DNA, the CDR3 is TGTGCCTGGAGGGGGGACAGTCTATTCGGGGCCCAGCATTTT.

Of note for this clonotype: A much larger clone sits a single nucleotide away, making a read error possible. The rearrangement joins TRBV28 to TRBJ2-3, with 8 bases lining up with TRBD2. The CDR3 has 14 amino acids. Germline V gene data show CDR1 as MDHEN and CDR2 as SYDVKM. The CDR3 DNA reads TGTGCCAGCAGTTCGGGGGGGCGCACAGATACGCGGTATTTT. This codes for CASSSGGRTDTRYF.

This rearrangement joins TRBV29-1 to TRBJ2-5; maybe TRBD1 (6 bases). Germline lookup yields CDR1 SQVTM and CDR2 ANQGSEA. V was shortened by 1 base and J by 4 bases, with 13 bases between the two germline ends. The CDR3 spans 14 residues. CDR3 coding DNA: TGCAGCGTTGAAGTGCAGGGGCTGGGAGAGACCCAGTACTTC. Encoded protein: CSVEVQGLGETQYF.

This chain uses TRBV6-2 or TRBV6-3 with TRBJ1-1, with 7 positions matching TRBD1. V was clipped by 6 bases and J by 4 bases; unmatched bases: 5. Germline V gene data show CDR1 as MNHEY and CDR2 as SVGEGT. The CDR3 contains 13 residues. CDR3 nucleotides: TGTGCCAGCAGAGTGACAGGGCTCACTGAAGCTTTCTTT. This encodes CASRVTGLTEAFF.

This chain links TRBV20-1 with TRBJ1-2; D may be TRBD1 (6 bases). Per the germline V gene, CDR1 is DFQATT and CDR2 is SNEGSKA (reference sequence). This CDR3 is built from 14 residues. Trimming took off 5 bases at V and 4 bases at J, with 17 bases between the two ends. CDR3 sequence (DNA): TGCAGTGCTTCCCAAATCCAGGGGCCCTATGGCTACACCTTC. Its protein is CSASQIQGPYGYTF.